This is a list of T cell receptor beta chains from one sample in a study of Tregs in tolerant kidney transplant recipients. Profiled with immunoSEQ multiplex PCR; TCRdb holds only in-frame clones, not every one. This table holds nearly 95,000 clones, over 85% found once. The sample was CD4+ T cells from blood, taken before the transplant. The receptors were gathered from a human donor who received a combined kidney and bone marrow transplant. CDR3s include the opening cysteine and the closing phenylalanine or tryptophan. D genes are given only for firm matches. Clone size is given for some rows only: seen once, a few or many times, or a class if the clone is expanded.

CDR3 DNA	CDR3 protein	clone size	D gene	V gene	J gene
TGTGCCAGCAGTTACTCCACAGGGGTTGGACAGCCCCAGCATTTT	CASSYSTGVGQPQHF	-	TRBD1	TRBV6-6	TRBJ1-5
TGTGCCAGCAGCGTTCGGGGATTTGGTACAGATACGCAGTATTTT	CASSVRGFGTDTQYF	once	-	TRBV9	TRBJ2-3
TGTGCCAGCAGCTCCAGGGGACACTATGGCTACACCTTC	CASSSRGHYGYTF	-	-	TRBV7-8	TRBJ1-2
TGCGCCAGCAGCATAACTCAGGGGGCGCCAAACACCATATATTTT	CASSITQGAPNTIYF	-	TRBD1	TRBV5-1	TRBJ1-3
TGCGCCAGCAGTGGGACAGCCCGAGAACCCAGCACAGATACGCAGTATTTT	CASSGTAREPSTDTQYF	-	TRBD1	TRBV23-1	TRBJ2-3
TGTGCCAGCATCCCAGGGACAGGGGGCGGATATACGCAGTATTTT	CASIPGTGGGYTQYF	-	TRBD1	TRBV6-1	TRBJ2-3
TGCGCCAGCAGCTTGGGAGGGTACACAGATACGCAGTATTTT	CASSLGGYTDTQYF	-	-	TRBV5-1	TRBJ2-3
TGTGCCAGTAGTACCCAAAGGGGGGAGACCCAGTACTTC	CASSTQRGETQYF	-	-	TRBV19	TRBJ2-5
TGTGCCAGCAGTACAGGGTCCACTAATGAAAAACTGTTTTTT	CASSTGSTNEKLFF	few	-	TRBV6-1	TRBJ1-4
TGCGCCAGCAGCCAGCAGGGACAGGGCGACGACAACACTGAAGCTTTCTTT	CASSQQGQGDDNTEAFF	-	TRBD1	TRBV4-1	TRBJ1-1
TGTGCCATCAGTGAGGACAGTCGGAATTCACCCCTCCACTTT	CAISEDSRNSPLHF	few	-	TRBV10-3	TRBJ1-6
TGTGCCAGCAGCGCCCTAGCGGGGGGTAACACCGGGGAGCTGTTTTTT	CASSALAGGNTGELFF	-	TRBD2	TRBV9	TRBJ2-2
TGTGCCAGTAGTCCCCAGAGTCAGGGGGCTGGGGCCAACGTCCTGACTTTC	CASSPQSQGAGANVLTF	-	TRBD1	TRBV19	TRBJ2-6
TGTGCCAGCTCACTACTCTCCCAGGGTGATAATGAAAAACTGTTTTTT	CASSLLSQGDNEKLFF	-	-	TRBV18	TRBJ1-4
TGTGCCACCCGGGACAGGGGGGGCACAGATACGCAGTATTTT	CATRDRGGTDTQYF	once	TRBD1	TRBV19	TRBJ2-3
TGTGCCATCAGTCTTACACTGAACACTGAAGCTTTCTTT	CAISLTLNTEAFF	-	-	TRBV10-3	TRBJ1-1
TGTGCCAGTAGTGCCCAGATGAACACTGAAGCTTTCTTT	CASSAQMNTEAFF	once	-	TRBV19	TRBJ1-1
TGCGCCAGCAGCTCCCAGGCCCACAGGGAGGGCTATGGCTACACCTTC	CASSSQAHREGYGYTF	-	-	TRBV5-1	TRBJ1-2
TGCGCCAGCAGCCAAGGCGCCCCCTACGGGATTTTTAAAAACATTCAGTACTTC	CASSQGAPYGIFKNIQYF	-	-	TRBV4-1	TRBJ2-4
TGCGCCAGCTCCCCTTCCGGACTAGCGGGGGGGCCTGTGAGCCAAGAGACCCAGTACTTC	CASSPSGLAGGPVSQETQYF	-	TRBD2	TRBV5-1	TRBJ2-5
TGTGCCAGCAGCAAACGCGGGACTAGCGGGATCTACAATGAGCAGTTCTTC	CASSKRGTSGIYNEQFF	-	TRBD2	TRBV4-2	TRBJ2-1
TGTGCCAGCAGCCGACAGGGGCACACAGATACGCAGTATTTT	CASSRQGHTDTQYF	-	TRBD1	TRBV9	TRBJ2-3
TGTGCCAGCAGCTCCCGGAGGGCAGGGGGGCCGTACACTGAAGCTTTCTTT	CASSSRRAGGPYTEAFF	-	TRBD1	TRBV7-9	TRBJ1-1
TGTGCCTGGAGTGTCAGGGTCCAAGAGACCCAGTACTTC	CAWSVRVQETQYF	-	-	TRBV30	TRBJ2-5
TGTGCCAGCAGCTACACCAGACAGGGGTGGTACAATCAGCCCCAGCATTTT	CASSYTRQGWYNQPQHF	-	TRBD1	TRBV7-2	TRBJ1-5
TGTGCCAGTAGTATAAATTCAGGGCGTCAGCCCCAGCATTTT	CASSINSGRQPQHF	-	-	TRBV19	TRBJ1-5
TGTGCCAGCAGCGTAACGGGACAGCTCTATGGCTACACCTTC	CASSVTGQLYGYTF	-	TRBD1	TRBV11-2	TRBJ1-2
TGTGCCACCAGACGCTCCGGGACAGGGGGCGCGAATCAGCCCCAGCATTTT	CATRRSGTGGANQPQHF	-	TRBD1	TRBV15	TRBJ1-5